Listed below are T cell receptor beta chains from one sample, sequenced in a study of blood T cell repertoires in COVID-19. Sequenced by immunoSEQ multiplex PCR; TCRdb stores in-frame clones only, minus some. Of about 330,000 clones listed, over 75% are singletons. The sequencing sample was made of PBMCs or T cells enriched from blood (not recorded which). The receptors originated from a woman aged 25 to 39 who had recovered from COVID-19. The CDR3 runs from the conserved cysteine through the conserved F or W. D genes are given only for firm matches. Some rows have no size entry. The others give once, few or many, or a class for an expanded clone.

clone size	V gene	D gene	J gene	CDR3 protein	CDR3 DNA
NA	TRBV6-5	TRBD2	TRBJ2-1	CASQRGGPYNEQFF	TGTGCCAGCCAGCGGGGGGGTCCCTACAATGAGCAGTTCTTC
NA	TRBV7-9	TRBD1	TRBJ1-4	CASSTGQGVRLFF	TGTGCCAGCAGCACGGGACAGGGAGTACGGCTGTTTTTT
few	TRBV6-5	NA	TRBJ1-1	CASSSDRWNTEAFF	TGTGCCAGCTCCTCGGACAGATGGAACACTGAAGCTTTCTTT
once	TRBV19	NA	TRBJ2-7	CASSIGAGSSYEQYF	TGTGCCAGTAGTATCGGGGCGGGGAGCTCCTACGAGCAGTACTTC
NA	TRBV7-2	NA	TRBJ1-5	CASSGRVWQPQHF	TGTGCCAGCAGCGGCAGGGTATGGCAGCCCCAGCATTTT
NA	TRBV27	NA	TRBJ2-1	CASNVAANSYNEQFF	TGTGCCAGCAACGTAGCGGCGAACTCCTACAATGAGCAGTTCTTC
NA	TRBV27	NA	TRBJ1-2	CASSSSGDHGYTF	TGTGCCAGCAGTAGCTCAGGGGACCATGGCTACACCTTC
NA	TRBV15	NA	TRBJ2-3	CATSRDPGGGTDTQYF	TGTGCCACCAGCAGAGATCCCGGGGGTGGCACAGATACGCAGTATTTT
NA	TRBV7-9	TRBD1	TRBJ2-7	CASSQKGGPYEQYF	TGTGCCAGCAGCCAAAAAGGGGGCCCCTACGAGCAGTACTTC
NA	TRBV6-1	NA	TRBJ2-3	CASSVEGTSLSADTQYF	TGTGCCAGCAGTGTTGAAGGGACATCCCTGAGTGCAGATACGCAGTATTTT
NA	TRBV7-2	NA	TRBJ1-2	CASSLQPQGIDGYTF	TGTGCCAGCAGCTTACAGCCCCAGGGGATAGATGGCTACACCTTC
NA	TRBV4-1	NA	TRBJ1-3	CASSRTAAGNTIYF	TGCGCCAGCAGCCGGACAGCTGCTGGAAACACCATATATTTT
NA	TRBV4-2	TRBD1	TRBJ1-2	CASSPTSRQGGNYGYTF	TGTGCCAGCAGCCCTACCTCCCGACAGGGGGGGAACTATGGCTACACCTTC
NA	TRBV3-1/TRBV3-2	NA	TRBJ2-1	CASSQGAGRDEQFF	TGTGCCAGCAGCCAAGGTGCCGGGAGAGATGAGCAGTTCTTC
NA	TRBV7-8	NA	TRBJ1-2	CASSAGTPSLYGYTF	TGTGCCAGCAGCGCAGGGACACCGTCTCTCTATGGCTACACCTTC
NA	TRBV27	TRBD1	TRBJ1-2	CASSLSDNRGRQGYTF	TGTGCCAGCAGTTTATCGGACAACAGGGGGCGGCAAGGCTACACCTTC